This T cell receptor beta chain emerged from a study of blood T cells in healthy people across ages (dated by TCRdb to between 2015 and 2016). Study-level background: In model experiments, template switching captured about one uniquely barcoded TCR beta cDNA molecule for every two T cells. To avoid experimental bias, donors of different ages were distributed randomly across sequencing lanes. The study measured age-related changes in TCR beta repertoire diversity using deep sequencing normalized with unique cDNA molecular identifiers. The donors were split into four age groups: young (average 16 years), middle-aged (nearly 40), aged (more than 60) and long-lived (approximately 80). For two donors (one aged 18 to 30 and one aged 80 or older), the study analyzed two additional independent replicas of 1 million unique cDNA reads from the same blood draw. On the study overall, not on this receptor specifically: Compared with the aged group, the long-lived group had more naive CD4+ T cells, fewer expanded clones and increased TCR diversity, suggesting age selection. Because the CMV infection status of the donors was unknown, age-related changes in expanded clonotypes may potentially have been confounded. Conclusive comparison of naive and antigen-experienced compartments was prevented by the profiling of bulk unsorted PBMCs. A strong correlation was found between observed TCR beta diversity and the percentage of naive T cells measured by flow cytometry. Estimates of total diversity from one million sequenced T cells were regarded as lower bounds and underestimates. Observed TCR beta diversity per million T cells fell roughly linearly with age, and a significant reduction was already apparent by age about 38.

V gives up 0 bases and J gives up 7 bases, and the segment between their germline ends measures 16 bases. Looking up the germline V gene (reference sequence) yields CDR1 SEHNR and CDR2 FQNEAQ. Spanning cysteine to phenylalanine, the CDR3 consists of 16 amino acids. Here the CDR3 DNA is all that survives: 48 bases in frame from base 1. Receptors were amplified or captured by 5' RACE. The data were produced on an Illumina HiSeq 2500. A second roughly 6 to 11 cycle PCR used a sample-barcoded 5' primer and a J-beta primer mix. A template-switch 5' adaptor carrying 12 random nucleotides introduced a unique molecular identifier onto each TCR beta cDNA molecule. At least 2.5 million CDR3-containing paired-end reads were obtained from each sample. First-strand cDNA was synthesized from all RNA with the Mint cDNA synthesis kit, primed by a TRBC-specific oligonucleotide. Following uracil-DNA glycosylase treatment, a first 18-cycle PCR with universal primers M1SS and BC2_uni_R was performed on all cDNA. The study's own analysis went as follows. For normalization, 1 million high-quality reads were randomly selected from each sample, with every read carrying a distinct molecular identifier. Instead of being binned into consensus sequences, reads that shared molecular identifiers were thrown out. CDR3 identification, clonotype clustering and error correction used MiTCR with a Q25 quality threshold and the strictest error-elimination algorithm. Lower-bound total TCR beta diversity was estimated with a nonparametric unseen species model using Euler transformation. TCRdb itself trimmed the public reads at Q25 with fastp, ran MiXCR and retained productive beta chains. Identical CDR3 protein sequences are pooled into one entry, listed with their most common genes and DNA. Clone size and V and J calls follow TCRdb, not the original study. Within this sample are over a million distinct CDR3 sequences, with approximately 63% of them counted one time only. The top ten constitute over 6.5% of the sample.

The 39 donors, aged about 6 to 100 years, were systemically healthy Caucasian individuals from Russia. Each donor gave about 9.7 milliliters of peripheral blood, drawn into EDTA-treated Vacutainer tubes. Ficoll-Paque density-gradient centrifugation was used to isolate PBMCs, with at least 6 million per sample. Trizol reagent was used to extract total RNA from the PBMCs, yielding at least 5.5 micrograms per sample. For every donor, an aliquot of PBMCs went through flow cytometry to measure the percentages of naive CD45RAhigh/CD27high T cells. On this clonotype: No cognate antigen has been identified for it. No qualities accompany the bases; no much larger clone lies one base away.

Material for sequencing was blood. This receptor was identified in a young man in good health. The sequence is built from TRBV7-9 and TRBJ2-1; the D region may be TRBD1 or TRBD2, each matching 5 bases equally. The CDR3 region reads CASSLAYGTEDNEQFF. The DNA sequence follows: TGTGCCAGCAGCTTAGCTTACGGGACGGAAGATAATGAGCAGTTCTTC.